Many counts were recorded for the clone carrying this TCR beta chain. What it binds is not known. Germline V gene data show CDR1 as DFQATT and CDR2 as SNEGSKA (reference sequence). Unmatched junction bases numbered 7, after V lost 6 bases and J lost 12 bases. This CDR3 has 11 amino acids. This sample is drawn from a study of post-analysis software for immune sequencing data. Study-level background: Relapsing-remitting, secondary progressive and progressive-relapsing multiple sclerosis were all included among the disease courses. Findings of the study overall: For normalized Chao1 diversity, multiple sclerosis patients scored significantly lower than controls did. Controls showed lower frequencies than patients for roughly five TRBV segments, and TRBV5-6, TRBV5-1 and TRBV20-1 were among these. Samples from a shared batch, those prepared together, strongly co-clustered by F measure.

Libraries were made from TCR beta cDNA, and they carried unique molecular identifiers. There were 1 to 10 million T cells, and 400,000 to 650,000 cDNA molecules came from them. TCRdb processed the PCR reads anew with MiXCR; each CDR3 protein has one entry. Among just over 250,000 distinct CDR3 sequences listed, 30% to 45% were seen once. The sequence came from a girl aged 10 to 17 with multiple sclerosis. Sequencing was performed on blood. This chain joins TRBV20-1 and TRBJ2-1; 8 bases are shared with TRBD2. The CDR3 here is CSAQIAGPQFF. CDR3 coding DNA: TGCAGTGCGCAGATAGCGGGGCCGCAGTTCTTC.